These T cell receptor beta chains were read from a single sample in a study of blood T cell repertoires in COVID-19. The method was immunoSEQ multiplex PCR; TCRdb's version includes in-frame clones alone and lacks a portion of them. The sample consists of 240,000 or so clones, about four fifths of them appearing once. Specimen: peripheral blood. The source is a woman younger than 30 with acute or convalescent COVID-19. Each CDR3 is given with its conserved first and last residue. D genes are given only for firm matches. Rows may omit the clone size; those that give it use once, few, many or a size class.

clone size: .
J gene: TRBJ2-5
D gene: .
V gene: TRBV5-1
CDR3 DNA: TGCGCCAGCAGCGTCGACAGAGTTCAAGAGACCCAGTACTTC
CDR3 protein: CASSVDRVQETQYF

clone size: few
J gene: TRBJ2-1
D gene: TRBD2
V gene: TRBV7-2
CDR3 DNA: TGTGCCAGCACCGTGACTAGCTTCGTCAATGAGCAGTTCTTC
CDR3 protein: CASTVTSFVNEQFF

clone size: .
J gene: TRBJ2-3
D gene: TRBD2
V gene: TRBV19
CDR3 DNA: TGTGCCAGTAGCGTGACTAGCGGGAGGGATACGCAGTATTTT
CDR3 protein: CASSVTSGRDTQYF

clone size: few
J gene: TRBJ2-3
D gene: TRBD1
V gene: TRBV19
CDR3 DNA: TGTGCCAGCCGCGGGACAGGGTCTGTAGATACGCAGTATTTT
CDR3 protein: CASRGTGSVDTQYF

clone size: .
J gene: TRBJ1-4
D gene: .
V gene: TRBV7-2
CDR3 DNA: TGTGCCAGCAGCTTGGGGCCAAATGAAAAACTGTTTTTT
CDR3 protein: CASSLGPNEKLFF

clone size: .
J gene: TRBJ2-7
D gene: TRBD2
V gene: TRBV10-3
CDR3 DNA: TGTGCCTCACTCTCCGGGACTAGCGGGAGGAGCCCCTACGAGCAGTACTTC
CDR3 protein: CASLSGTSGRSPYEQYF

clone size: few
J gene: TRBJ2-1
D gene: TRBD2
V gene: TRBV2
CDR3 DNA: TGTGCCAGCAGTGCCTGGACTAGTTTTGATGAGCAGTTCTTC
CDR3 protein: CASSAWTSFDEQFF

clone size: .
J gene: TRBJ1-2
D gene: TRBD1
V gene: TRBV19
CDR3 DNA: TGTGCCAGTAGTATTCACCCAGGGGGCGCGGTGAGATATGGCTACACCTTC
CDR3 protein: CASSIHPGGAVRYGYTF

clone size: .
J gene: TRBJ1-5
D gene: .
V gene: TRBV6-2/TRBV6-3
CDR3 DNA: TGTGCCAGCAGTTACCCCCCCTCCAATCAGCCCCAGCATTTT
CDR3 protein: CASSYPPSNQPQHF

clone size: .
J gene: TRBJ1-6
D gene: TRBD1
V gene: TRBV5-1
CDR3 DNA: TGCGCCAGCAGCTTACAGGGGGGAGATAATTCACCCCTCCACTTT
CDR3 protein: CASSLQGGDNSPLHF

clone size: .
J gene: TRBJ1-5
D gene: TRBD1
V gene: TRBV6-5
CDR3 DNA: TGTGCCAGCAGGGGGACAGGGGAGAGGCAGCCCCAGCATTTT
CDR3 protein: CASRGTGERQPQHF

clone size: .
J gene: TRBJ2-3
D gene: TRBD1
V gene: TRBV5-1
CDR3 DNA: TGCGCCAGCAGCCCACAACCGGGACAGTCCACAGATACGCAGTATTTT
CDR3 protein: CASSPQPGQSTDTQYF

clone size: once
J gene: TRBJ1-3
D gene: .
V gene: TRBV7-2
CDR3 DNA: TGTGCCAGCAGCTTCGGCGACAGGAAAGGAAACACCATATATTTT
CDR3 protein: CASSFGDRKGNTIYF

clone size: .
J gene: TRBJ2-1
D gene: TRBD2
V gene: TRBV2
CDR3 DNA: TGTGCCAGCGAGGCGGGGGGTCGCGGTGAGCAGTTCTTC
CDR3 protein: CASEAGGRGEQFF

clone size: .
J gene: TRBJ2-1
D gene: .
V gene: TRBV28
CDR3 DNA: TGTGCCAGCAGTTTTGGAAGTACGGGAGTTTCGGGTGAGCAGTTCTTC
CDR3 protein: CASSFGSTGVSGEQFF

clone size: .
J gene: TRBJ2-2
D gene: .
V gene: TRBV7-2
CDR3 DNA: TGTGCCAGCGTTCCTCAGACAGCGAACACCGGGGAGCTGTTTTTT
CDR3 protein: CASVPQTANTGELFF

clone size: .
J gene: TRBJ1-5
D gene: .
V gene: TRBV19
CDR3 DNA: TGTGCCAGTAGTGTTCCGGGACACTCGGTGGGGCAGCCCCAGCATTTT
CDR3 protein: CASSVPGHSVGQPQHF

clone size: .
J gene: TRBJ1-4
D gene: TRBD1
V gene: TRBV7-8
CDR3 DNA: TGTGCCAGCAGTTTACCCCCCGGGACAGGGTATGAAAAACTGTTTTTT
CDR3 protein: CASSLPPGTGYEKLFF

clone size: few
J gene: TRBJ2-2
D gene: TRBD1
V gene: TRBV5-4
CDR3 DNA: TGTGCCAGCAGCTTGGGCCAGGGGGCCGCCGGGGAGCTGTTTTTT
CDR3 protein: CASSLGQGAAGELFF

clone size: .
J gene: TRBJ2-7
D gene: TRBD1
V gene: TRBV11-3
CDR3 DNA: TGTGCCAGCAGCCCAAAGGGACAGGGGGCGAGCTCCTACGAGCAGTACTTC
CDR3 protein: CASSPKGQGASSYEQYF

clone size: .
J gene: TRBJ1-3
D gene: .
V gene: TRBV7-2
CDR3 DNA: TGTGCCAGCAGCTTAGGGGCAGGCGGAAACACCATATATTTT
CDR3 protein: CASSLGAGGNTIYF

clone size: .
J gene: TRBJ2-2
D gene: .
V gene: TRBV24-1
CDR3 DNA: TGTGCCACCAGTGATCGGACAGACACCGGGGAGCTGTTTTTT
CDR3 protein: CATSDRTDTGELFF

clone size: .
J gene: TRBJ1-2
D gene: .
V gene: TRBV3-1/TRBV3-2
CDR3 DNA: TGTGCCAGCAGCACTCGCTTAGGAGGATCCTATGGCTACACCTTC
CDR3 protein: CASSTRLGGSYGYTF

clone size: many
J gene: TRBJ2-7
D gene: .
V gene: TRBV10-3
CDR3 DNA: TGTGCCATCAGTGAGGAGGCGGGCCAAACCTACGAGCAGTACTTC
CDR3 protein: CAISEEAGQTYEQYF

clone size: .
J gene: TRBJ1-5
D gene: .
V gene: TRBV3-1/TRBV3-2
CDR3 DNA: TGTGCCAGCAGCCAAGAAGGAGACCAGCCCCAGCATTTT
CDR3 protein: CASSQEGDQPQHF

clone size: once
J gene: TRBJ1-2
D gene: TRBD1
V gene: TRBV4-2
CDR3 DNA: TGTGCCAGCAGCCAAGATCCACAGGGGAGGAGTGGCTACACCTTC
CDR3 protein: CASSQDPQGRSGYTF

clone size: .
J gene: TRBJ1-6
D gene: .
V gene: TRBV28
CDR3 DNA: TGTGCCAGCAGTTTAGGGTCCAGGGCAAATTCACCCCTCCACTTT
CDR3 protein: CASSLGSRANSPLHF

clone size: .
J gene: TRBJ1-1
D gene: .
V gene: TRBV15
CDR3 DNA: TGTGCCACCAGCATGGGGAGCACTGAAGCTTTCTTT
CDR3 protein: CATSMGSTEAFF

clone size: .
J gene: TRBJ2-2
D gene: TRBD1
V gene: TRBV7-9
CDR3 DNA: TGTGCCAGCAGCCGCGGGACAGGGGCGATCGGGGAGCTGTTTTTT
CDR3 protein: CASSRGTGAIGELFF

clone size: .
J gene: TRBJ1-6
D gene: .
V gene: TRBV29-1
CDR3 DNA: TGCAGCGTACGGGGAATCTCCTATAATTCACCCCTCCACTTT
CDR3 protein: CSVRGISYNSPLHF

clone size: few
J gene: TRBJ2-1
D gene: TRBD2
V gene: TRBV7-9
CDR3 DNA: TGTGCCAGCAATTTTCCTCCTAGCGGAGTGCCCCTCAATGAGCAGTTCTTC
CDR3 protein: CASNFPPSGVPLNEQFF

clone size: .
J gene: TRBJ2-5
D gene: .
V gene: TRBV14
CDR3 DNA: TGTGCCAGCAGCCATAGGACAAAGAAACGAGAGACCCAGTACTTC
CDR3 protein: CASSHRTKKRETQYF

clone size: .
J gene: TRBJ2-5
D gene: .
V gene: TRBV19
CDR3 DNA: TGTGCCAGTACCCGTTCCGCCGCGGAGACCCAGTACTTC
CDR3 protein: CASTRSAAETQYF

clone size: .
J gene: TRBJ2-5
D gene: .
V gene: TRBV2
CDR3 DNA: TGTGCCAGCAGTGACAGGGTATTAGAGACCCAGTACTTC
CDR3 protein: CASSDRVLETQYF

clone size: .
J gene: TRBJ2-1
D gene: TRBD2
V gene: TRBV19
CDR3 DNA: TGTGCCAGTAGTATAATGCTAGCGGGATCCTACAATGAGCAGTTCTTC
CDR3 protein: CASSIMLAGSYNEQFF

clone size: .
J gene: TRBJ2-5
D gene: TRBD2
V gene: TRBV6-2/TRBV6-3
CDR3 DNA: TGTGCCAGCAGTCCCTCTAGCGGGAGTGAGACCCAGTACTTC
CDR3 protein: CASSPSSGSETQYF

clone size: once
J gene: TRBJ1-2
D gene: .
V gene: TRBV6-5
CDR3 DNA: TGTGCCAGCAGTTGGGCAGAAGGGGCTACGTATGGCTACACCTTC
CDR3 protein: CASSWAEGATYGYTF

clone size: few
J gene: TRBJ1-4
D gene: TRBD1
V gene: TRBV30
CDR3 DNA: TGTGCCTGGAGAGGCATAGGGACAGGAACAGGGAAACTGTTTTTT
CDR3 protein: CAWRGIGTGTGKLFF

clone size: few
J gene: TRBJ2-3
D gene: TRBD1
V gene: TRBV3-1/TRBV3-2
CDR3 DNA: TGTGCCAGCAGCCAATCGGACAGGGGGCGCACAGATACGCAGTATTTT
CDR3 protein: CASSQSDRGRTDTQYF

clone size: .
J gene: TRBJ2-7
D gene: .
V gene: TRBV7-2
CDR3 DNA: TGTGCCAGCACCCCCCCGTGGGGGACTTCAGTTTTGCAGTACTTC
CDR3 protein: CASTPPWGTSVLQYF

clone size: once
J gene: TRBJ1-1
D gene: .
V gene: TRBV15
CDR3 DNA: TGTGCCACCAGCAGAGTGGCCAACACTGAAGCTTTCTTT
CDR3 protein: CATSRVANTEAFF

clone size: .
J gene: TRBJ2-2
D gene: .
V gene: TRBV28
CDR3 DNA: TGTGCCAGCAGCACCAGGACTCTCCTTAAATTAAACACCGGGGAGCTGTTTTTT
CDR3 protein: CASSTRTLLKLNTGELFF

clone size: .
J gene: TRBJ1-3
D gene: TRBD1
V gene: TRBV28
CDR3 DNA: TGTGCCAGCAGTACGCCGGGACAGGGGGTAACTGGAAACACCATATATTTT
CDR3 protein: CASSTPGQGVTGNTIYF

clone size: .
J gene: TRBJ1-1
D gene: TRBD1
V gene: TRBV9
CDR3 DNA: TGTGCCAGCAGCGTAGTCCCCGGACAGGGCACTGAAGCTTTCTTT
CDR3 protein: CASSVVPGQGTEAFF

clone size: .
J gene: TRBJ2-1
D gene: TRBD1
V gene: TRBV25-1
CDR3 DNA: TGTGCCAGCAGTGGGACAGGGTCGAATGAGCAGTTCTTC
CDR3 protein: CASSGTGSNEQFF